This T cell receptor beta chain is from a study of vaccination and CD4 T cells after COVID-19. Overall study context: The interval from dose two to post-vaccine sampling had a median of around 79 days, and it ranged from 14 to 241. Stimulation used overlapping spike peptides from SARS-CoV-2, HCoV-NL63, HCoV-OC43 and HCoV-229E.

Oncomine TCR Beta short-read sequencing was applied to DNA from cultured CD4+ T cells. TCRdb re-derived calls from the PCR reads in MiXCR, one entry per CDR3 protein. The table includes thousands of distinct CDR3 sequences, about 43% detected once. Study results and caveats: In convalescent patients, 304 of 307 vaccine-specific clones were mono-reactive for SARS-CoV-2 spike.

The treatment is: approximately nine-day PBMC culture with coronavirus spike peptide pools or control peptides (ViraFEST assay). The unexposed donor gave CD4+ T cells before the COVID-19 pandemic (2011-2018). This clonotype was found a few times. Antigen specificity is unknown. The CDR3 covers 15 residues. The receptor's source is a human donor in good health. Material: CD4+ T cells from blood, cultured in vitro. The J gene is TRBJ2-2, the V gene TRBV21-1; no check of the table's D call, TRBD2, against the DNA was made. TRBV21-1 is a pseudogene segment. CDR3 region: CASSKTGTSNGELFF. CDR3 DNA sequence: TGTGCCAGCAGCAAAACCGGGACTAGCAACGGGGAGCTGTTTTTT.